One and the same sample provided the 20 T cell receptor beta chains below, sequenced in a study of a mutant IDH1 vaccine in newly diagnosed glioma (dated by TCRdb to the early 2020s). The meaning of the sample's time point label: week 23, last vaccination. Every vaccine dose consisted of 300 ug of a 20-mer mutant IDH1 peptide in Montanide, administered subcutaneously together with topical imiquimod. The antigens these receptors bind are not known. Libraries were prepared through the immunoSEQ multiplex PCR assay. Sourced from immuneACCESS, this table was stored by TCRdb with only in-frame sequences that have V and J called. A share of the clones is absent; for the studies checked, an unresolved V gene accounts for under half, and the remainder has no known explanation. A total of tens of thousands of clones appear in this sample, 75% to 90% of them only once. Approximately 1.5% of the sample is taken by the ten largest.

Sample: PBMCs, taken from a glioma patient whose treatment included an IDH1 peptide vaccine. The receptors derive from a man aged 40-49 years with glioma.

The chain carries TRBV2 and TRBJ2-3; D remains unclear. The CDR3 runs 15 residues. Germline assignment: CDR1 SNHLY and CDR2 FYNNEI. V gave up 5 bases and J gave up 1 base, with 13 bases separating them. The CDR3 DNA follows: TGTGCCAGCAGTAAAGGCTACCGGGGCACAGATACGCAGTATTTT. It encodes CASSKGYRGTDTQYF.

V is TRBV7-9 and J is TRBJ1-2; 7 bases agree with TRBD1. Germline CDR1 reads SEHNR; CDR2 reads FQNEAQ (reference sequence). V shed 4 bases, J shed 2 bases, and the junction held 7 bases outside the gene matches. The CDR3 covers 15 residues. The CDR3 nucleotides are TGTGCCAGCAGCTCGAAGACAGGGTGGAACTATGGCTACACCTTC. It specifies CASSSKTGWNYGYTF.

The V call is TRBV25-1, the J call TRBJ1-2; D perhaps matches TRBD1 (6 bases). This CDR3 is built from 14 residues. The germline V gene encodes CDR1 MGHDK and CDR2 SYGVNS. V lost 3 bases to trimming and J lost 1 base, with 9 bases between them. CDR3 region: CASSDRGGNYGYTF. In DNA form, the CDR3 reads TGTGCCAGCAGTGACAGGGGAGGTAACTATGGCTACACCTTC.

This chain connects TRBV28 to TRBJ1-4; D uncertain. The CDR3 runs to 14 residues. Germline V gene lookup returns CDR1 MDHEN and CDR2 SYDVKM. Trimming took off 7 bases at V and 3 bases at J, with 12 bases between the two ends. The CDR3 nucleotides are TGTGCCAGCAAAGAACGGGTTGCTAATGAAAAACTGTTTTTT. This translates into CASKERVANEKLFF.

CDR3 region: CASSLPGQGQEKLFF. The CDR3 DNA reads as TGTGCCAGCAGCTTGCCGGGACAGGGACAAGAAAAACTGTTTTTT. V gene TRBV5-5 combines with J gene TRBJ1-4; the match to TRBD1 covers 9 bases. The CDR3 runs 15 residues. Per germline, CDR1 SGHKS and CDR2 YYEKEE (reference sequence). J lost 8 bases, V lost 1 base, and 6 bases had no gene match.

This clone was detected only a few times. This rearrangement joins TRBV5-1 to TRBJ1-1; no clear D gene. There are 15 residues in the CDR3. The germline V gene encodes CDR1 SGHRS and CDR2 YFSETQ. With 0 bases removed from V and 1 base from J, the gap between germline ends came to 10 bases. CDR3 DNA sequence: TGCGCCAGCAGCTTGGATCCGTTGCCGAACACTGAAGCTTTCTTT. Translation gives CASSLDPLPNTEAFF.

The chain has TRBV5-6 and TRBJ2-2; TRBD2 matches 12 bases. V was pared by 0 bases and J by 5 bases, with 8 bases of the junction left unmatched. The germline V gene encodes CDR1 SGHDT and CDR2 YYEEEE. The length of the CDR3 is 18 residues. The CDR3 spells CASSLGLAGGPGTGELFF. In DNA, the CDR3 is TGTGCCAGCAGCTTGGGTCTAGCGGGAGGGCCGGGGACCGGGGAGCTGTTTTTT. The variable domain in full, with the rest retrieved from reference TRBV5-6 and TRBJ2-2, is DAGVTQSPTHLIKTRGQQVTLRCSPKSGHDTVSWYQQALGQGPQFIFQYYEEEERQRGNFPDRFSGHQFPNYSSELNVNALLLGDSALYLCASSLGLAGGPGTGELFFGEGSRLTVL.

The CDR3 DNA reads as TGTGCCAGCAGCCAAGAATCTGGGGGAGGCCCCTACAATGAGCAGTTCTTC. Translation gives CASSQESGGGPYNEQFF. The V call is TRBV4-2, the J call TRBJ2-1, with D tentatively TRBD2 (6 bases). From germline, CDR1 is LGHNA and CDR2 YNFKEQ. The CDR3 spans 17 residues. V dropped 0 bases and J dropped 2 bases, with 14 bases sitting between them.

The chain has TRBV6-4 and TRBJ2-3, with 12 bases fitting TRBD2. J gave up 1 base and V 7 bases, and 9 bases lay outside the gene matches. Germline V gene sequence: CDR1 MRHNA, CDR2 SNTAGT. The CDR3 is 17 amino acids. CDR3 sequence (DNA): TGTGCCAGCACCCTAGCGGGAGGGCCCTATGGCACAGATACGCAGTATTTT. It is translated as CASTLAGGPYGTDTQYF.

CDR3 coding DNA: TGTGCCAGCTCACTAAGGACTAGCGGTCCCAATGAGCAGTTCTTC. Its translation is CASSLRTSGPNEQFF. The chain links TRBV18 to TRBJ2-1; 10 nucleotides agree with TRBD2. The CDR3 loop spans 15 amino acids. V trimming: 4 bases; J trimming: 6 bases; junction bases outside the gene matches: 6. CDR1 and CDR2 (germline): KGHSH, LQKENI.

In this sample, this clone turned up once. CDR3 sequence (DNA): TGCGCCAGCAGCTTGGCTGACCAAGAGACCCAGTACTTC. This translates into CASSLADQETQYF. The chain uses TRBV5-1 and TRBJ2-5; D unresolved. Trimming shortened V by 0 bases and J by 0 bases, and 3 bases separated the two germline ends. This CDR3 spans 13 amino acids. The V gene's germline CDR1 is SGHRS and CDR2 YFSETQ.

The V gene is TRBV18, the J gene TRBJ1-5; 10 bases line up with TRBD1. This CDR3 contains 15 residues. The J segment lost 6 bases and the V segment lost 5 bases, leaving 7 bases of the junction unmatched. CDR1 KGHSH and CDR2 LQKENI come from the germline V gene. The CDR3 sequence: CASSEGQGVIQPQHF. The CDR3 region has the DNA TGTGCCAGCTCAGAAGGACAGGGGGTAATTCAGCCCCAGCATTTT.

The chain has TRBV2 and TRBJ2-1; the D gene could be TRBD1 or TRBD2 (5 bases each). The V gene's germline CDR1 is SNHLY and CDR2 FYNNEI. The germline V and J ends were trimmed by 11 bases and 7 bases, with 18 bases remaining between them. CDR3 length equals 13 residues. The CDR3 nucleotides read TGTGCCCAGCGGACAAGTGCGGAGAATGAGCAGTTCTTC. It yields the protein CAQRTSAENEQFF. The full variable domain, with the rest looked up from reference TRBV2 and TRBJ2-1, is EPEVTQTPSHQVTQMGQEVILRCVPISNHLYFYWYRQILGQKVEFLVSFYNNEISEKSEIFDDQFSVERPDGSNFTLKIRSTKLEDSAMYFCAQRTSAENEQFFGPGTRLTVL.

The chain uses TRBV19 and TRBJ2-7; D possibly corresponds to TRBD2 (6 bases). The CDR3 totals 18 residues. Trimming took off 11 bases at V and 0 bases at J, with 29 bases between the two ends. Germline V gives CDR1 LNHDA, CDR2 SQIVND (reference sequence). CDR3 bases: TGTGCCTCGTCGTACCAGGGTACGGGAGCATCGTCCTCCTACGAGCAGTACTTC. Protein: CASSYQGTGASSSYEQYF. The full variable domain, with the rest looked up from reference TRBV19 and TRBJ2-7, is DGGITQSPKYLFRKEGQNVTLSCEQNLNHDAMYWYRQDPGQGLRLIYYSQIVNDFQKGDIAEGYSVSREKKESFPLTVTSAQKNPTAFYLCASSYQGTGASSSYEQYFGPGTRLTVT.

This chain joins TRBV7-2 and TRBJ2-1; 14 bases fit TRBD2. The germline CDR1 and CDR2 sequences are SGHTA and FQGNSA. V trimming: 5 bases; J trimming: 4 bases; junction bases outside the gene matches: 10. The CDR3 loop spans 18 amino acids. CDR3 loop: CASSLTSGRERAYNEQFF. In DNA form, the CDR3 reads TGTGCCAGCAGCCTGACTAGCGGGAGGGAAAGAGCTTACAATGAGCAGTTCTTC.

The chain has TRBV7-8 and TRBJ2-4, with D possibly being TRBD1 (6 bases). CDR1 and CDR2 (germline): SGHVS, FQNEAQ. The CDR3 has 16 residues. V was clipped by 2 bases and J by 4 bases, with 15 bases between them. CDR3 sequence: CASSLFDWDIKNIQYF. The CDR3 bases are TGTGCCAGCAGCTTATTTGATTGGGACATAAAAAACATTCAGTACTTC.

This chain joins TRBV28 and TRBJ2-5, with 8 positions matching TRBD1. Germline V gene data show CDR1 as MDHEN and CDR2 as SYDVKM. The ends lost 3 bases at V and 5 bases at J; junction bases unmatched: 8. The length of the CDR3 is 15 residues. The CDR3, as DNA: TGTGCCAGCAGTTTCCCAGGGGGCGGTTGGGAGACCCAGTACTTC. It yields the protein CASSFPGGGWETQYF.

The chain has TRBV7-7 and TRBJ2-1; the match to TRBD2 covers 8 bases. The CDR3 runs 16 residues. Germline V gene data show CDR1 as SSHAT and CDR2 as FNYEAQ (reference sequence). Trimming cost V 3 bases and J 7 bases; bases outside gene matches: 11. The CDR3 DNA reads as TGTGCCAGCAGCTTGGGTCCGGGAGGGCCGTGGAATGAGCAGTTCTTC. Translation: CASSLGPGGPWNEQFF. The full variable domain, its missing parts supplied by reference TRBV7-7 and TRBJ2-1, is GAGVSQSPRYKVTKRGQDVTLRCDPISSHATLYWYQQALGQGPEFLTYFNYEAQPDKSGLPSDRFSAERPEGSISTLTIQRTEQRDSAMYRCASSLGPGGPWNEQFFGPGTRLTVL.

The chain carries TRBV19 and TRBJ1-1; maybe TRBD1 (5 bases). The CDR3 spans 16 residues. V dropped 6 bases and J dropped 4 bases, with 21 bases sitting between them. Germline V gene data show CDR1 as LNHDA and CDR2 as SQIVND (reference sequence). The CDR3 protein is CASRRGTADRVTEAFF. The CDR3 region has the DNA TGTGCCAGTAGAAGAGGGACCGCTGATAGGGTCACTGAAGCTTTCTTT.

This chain links TRBV7-9 with TRBJ2-7; D gene unclear. V was pared by 5 bases and J by 0 bases, with 2 bases between. CDR1 is SEHNR and CDR2 is FQNEAQ in the germline V gene (reference sequence). The CDR3 covers 11 residues. The CDR3 region is CASSLSYEQYF. CDR3 bases: TGTGCCAGCAGCCTCTCCTACGAGCAGTACTTC.